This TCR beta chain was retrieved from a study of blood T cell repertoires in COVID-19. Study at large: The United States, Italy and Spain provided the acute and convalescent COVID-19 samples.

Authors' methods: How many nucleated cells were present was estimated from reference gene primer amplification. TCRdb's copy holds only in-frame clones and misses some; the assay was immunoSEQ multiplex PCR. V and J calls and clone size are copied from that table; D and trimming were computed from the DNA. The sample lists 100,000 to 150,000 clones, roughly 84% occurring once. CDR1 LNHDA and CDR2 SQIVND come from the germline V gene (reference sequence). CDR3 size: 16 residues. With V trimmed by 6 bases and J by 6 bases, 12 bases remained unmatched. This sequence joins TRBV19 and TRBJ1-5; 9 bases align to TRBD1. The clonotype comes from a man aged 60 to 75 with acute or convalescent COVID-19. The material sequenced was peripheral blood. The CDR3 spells CASRTTGGGSSQPQHF. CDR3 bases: TGTGCCAGTAGGACCACAGGGGGCGGCTCGAGTCAGCCCCAGCATTTT. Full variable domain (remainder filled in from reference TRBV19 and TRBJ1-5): DGGITQSPKYLFRKEGQNVTLSCEQNLNHDAMYWYRQDPGQGLRLIYYSQIVNDFQKGDIAEGYSVSREKKESFPLTVTSAQKNPTAFYLCASRTTGGGSSQPQHFGDGTRLSIL.